Following are 30 T cell receptor beta chains from one sample sequenced in a study of spatial heterogeneity in lung cancer (dated by TCRdb to between 2019 and 2020). Library method: 5' RACE. The sequencing machine was a NextSeq 500. TCRdb handled the public reads itself, with Q25 trimming in fastp and clone calling in MiXCR, and kept productive beta chains. Each entry merges the rows of one CDR3 protein and shows their most common DNA and genes. Recorded for this sample are tens of thousands of distinct CDR3 sequences; approximately 12% of them occurred a single time. The ten largest clonotypes hold just over 40% of the sample. Sample time point, as interpreted from the label and publication: sample taken at primary tumor resection. This sample comprised PBMCs, obtained at surgery. The receptors were gathered from a male donor with early-stage non-small cell lung cancer.

This clonotype was seen a few times. The J gene is TRBJ1-5, the V gene TRBV6-2 or TRBV6-3; tentatively, D is TRBD1 (5 bases). This CDR3 spans 15 amino acids. From germline, CDR1 is MNHEY and CDR2 SVGEGT. V dropped 4 bases and J dropped 3 bases, with 13 bases sitting between them. The CDR3 DNA is TGTGCCAGCAGTTTGGGGGGGGTCCTCAATCAGCCCCAGCATTTT. This gives the protein CASSLGGVLNQPQHF.

The V call is TRBV11-3, the J call TRBJ2-5, with D unresolved. Trimming took off 1 base at V and 5 bases at J, with 14 bases between the two ends. Per the germline V gene, CDR1 is SGHNT and CDR2 is YENEEA. The CDR3 has 15 amino acids. The DNA for the CDR3 is TGTGCCAGCAGCTTAGGAAGACAAGGGCGGGAGACCCAGTACTTC. This sequence encodes CASSLGRQGRETQYF. Full variable domain (missing parts from reference TRBV11-3 and TRBJ2-5): EAGVVQSPRYKIIEKKQPVAFWCNPISGHNTLYWYLQNLGQGPELLIRYENEEAVDDSQLPKDRFSAERLKGVDSTLKIQPAELGDSAVYLCASSLGRQGRETQYFGPGTRLLVL.

A remark on this clonotype: This CDR3 fails to terminate in the conserved phenylalanine or tryptophan, so it likely reflects a read error. The DNA is omitted, as the CDR3 cannot be located on it reliably, and the CDR3 follows TCRdb's listing. This chain uses TRBV20-1 with TRBJ2-4; the D segment call TRBD2 is taken from the table without a DNA check. The CDR3 extends over 13 residues, inclusive of both ends. Germline loops: CDR1 DFQATT, CDR2 SNEGSKA (reference sequence). The CDR3 protein is CSARAETGLLVRL.

This chain connects TRBV12-3 or TRBV12-4 to TRBJ1-6; D possibly corresponds to TRBD1 (5 bases). The CDR3 runs to 16 residues. Trimming took 3 bases from V and 5 from J, leaving 14 bases between them. Written as DNA, the CDR3 is TGTGCCAGCAGTTTCCAGGGACTCACTAATAATTCACCCCTCCACTTT. Protein: CASSFQGLTNNSPLHF.

This chain connects TRBV30 to TRBJ2-7, with 10 bases fitting TRBD1. The CDR3 is 15 residues long. The junction had 7 bases not matched to a gene; V was cut back by 3 bases and J by 2 bases. In germline, CDR1 is GTSNPN, CDR2 SVGIG (reference sequence). Written as DNA, the CDR3 is TGTGCCTGGAGCCCCAGAGGACAGGGGGCCTACGAGCAGTACTTC. Translated, it gives CAWSPRGQGAYEQYF.

The chain carries TRBV15 and TRBJ2-7; TRBD1 aligns across 7 bases. The CDR3 runs to 15 residues. The junction had 8 bases not matched to a gene; V was cut back by 0 bases and J by 6 bases. The germline V gene encodes CDR1 LNHNV and CDR2 YYDKDF (reference sequence). The CDR3 bases are TGTGCCACCAGCAGAGACATAGACAGGGCCCTCGAGCAGTACTTC. Protein: CATSRDIDRALEQYF.

This clonotype was detected only a few times. This chain joins TRBV24-1 and TRBJ2-5; 7 bases agree with TRBD2. The CDR3 consists of 15 residues. The junction had 2 bases not matched to a gene; V was cut back by 2 bases and J by 0 bases. Looked up from germline, CDR1 is KGHDR and CDR2 is SFDVKD. The CDR3 here is CATSDSSGYQETQYF. CDR3 in DNA: TGTGCCACCAGTGATTCTAGCGGTTACCAAGAGACCCAGTACTTC.

This clonotype was detected only a few times. The V gene is TRBV24-1, the J gene TRBJ2-3; 11 nucleotides agree with TRBD2. This CDR3 contains 16 residues. Germline V gene sequence: CDR1 KGHDR, CDR2 SFDVKD. J lost 1 base, V lost 3 bases, and 2 bases had no gene match. In nucleotides, the CDR3 is TGTGCCACCAGTGATCGACTAGCGGGACGCACAGATACGCAGTATTTT. Its protein product is CATSDRLAGRTDTQYF.

The chain couples TRBV29-1 to TRBJ2-3; TRBD1 matches 7 bases. From germline, CDR1 is SQVTM and CDR2 ANQGSEA. This CDR3 is built from 15 residues. CDR3 in amino acids: CSSNRGRGSTDTQYF. The CDR3 nucleotides read TGCAGTAGTAACAGGGGAAGAGGAAGCACAGATACGCAGTATTTT.

This clonotype has more than one count but fewer than ten. V gene TRBV5-4 combines with J gene TRBJ2-3, with a possible D match to TRBD1 (5 bases). V gave up 0 bases and J gave up 0 bases, with 8 bases separating them. There are 15 residues in the CDR3. The germline V gene has CDR1 SGHNT and CDR2 YYREEE (reference sequence). CDR3 protein: CASSLAPGSTDTQYF. CDR3 DNA sequence: TGTGCCAGCAGCTTGGCCCCAGGGAGCACAGATACGCAGTATTTT.

This clonotype was picked up a small number of times. The V gene is TRBV29-1, the J gene TRBJ2-3; no definite D call. The CDR3 contains 13 residues. CDR1 and CDR2 from the germline V gene are SQVTM and ANQGSEA. Trimming took 4 bases from V and 3 from J, leaving 11 bases between them. The CDR3 DNA is TGCAGCGTTGTGTGGACCCTAACAGATACGCAGTATTTT. Protein sequence: CSVVWTLTDTQYF.

This clonotype was recorded a few times. V and J are TRBV11-1 and TRBJ1-2, with D maybe TRBD1 (5 bases). In germline, CDR1 is SGHAT, CDR2 FQDESV (reference sequence). V lost 5 bases to trimming and J lost 5 bases, with 12 bases between them. The CDR3 spans 13 residues. CDR3 region: CASSGGTFYGYTF. The CDR3 bases are TGTGCCAGCAGCGGCGGGACGTTTTATGGCTACACCTTC.

CDR3 protein: CASSLNVNTEAFF. CDR3 coding DNA: TGTGCCAGCAGCTTAAATGTGAACACTGAAGCTTTCTTT. V and J are TRBV7-9 and TRBJ1-1; D uncertain. Trimming removed 2 bases from V and 0 bases from J, with 4 bases in between. CDR1 and CDR2 from the germline V gene are SEHNR and FQNEAQ (reference sequence). The CDR3 is made up of 13 amino acids.

There are a few counts of this clonotype. The chain links TRBV6-6 to TRBJ1-2; 9 nucleotides agree with TRBD1. CDR1 and CDR2 (germline): MNHNY, SVGAGI (reference sequence). This CDR3 is 12 amino acids long. The trim removed 6 bases at V and 7 bases at J, leaving 3 bases unmatched. CDR3 protein: CASRPGQGGYTF. CDR3 sequence (DNA): TGTGCCAGCAGACCGGGACAGGGTGGCTACACCTTC.

The chain carries TRBV18 and TRBJ2-1; D is perhaps TRBD2 (5 bases). The CDR3 covers 15 residues. Trimming stripped 3 bases from V and 3 bases from J, with 12 bases between. Germline V gives CDR1 KGHSH, CDR2 LQKENI. The CDR3, as DNA: TGTGCCAGCTCACCCCTTGTGGGGAGCTACAATGAGCAGTTCTTC. It yields the protein CASSPLVGSYNEQFF.

This clonotype showed up many times. The chain recombines TRBV6-6 with TRBJ1-1; D is unresolved. V lost 6 bases, J lost 1 base, and 15 bases lay in between. Looked up from germline, CDR1 is MNHNY and CDR2 is SVGAGI (reference sequence). This CDR3 spans 15 amino acids. DNA for the CDR3: TGTGCCAGCAGCTCCCCCGACACGGAGAACACTGAAGCTTTCTTT. Translation gives CASSSPDTENTEAFF.

J is TRBJ2-5 and V is TRBV4-1; D is undetermined. Germline CDR1 is MGHRA and CDR2 is YSYEKL. The CDR3 loop spans 16 amino acids. V gave up 0 bases and J gave up 0 bases, with 11 bases separating them. Written as DNA, the CDR3 is TGCGCCAGCAGCCAAGACCCGGGCTGGAACCAAGAGACCCAGTACTTC. Its protein is CASSQDPGWNQETQYF.

As concerns this clonotype: The missing conserved phenylalanine or tryptophan at the end of this CDR3 makes a read error likely. This chain joins TRBV27 and TRBJ2-3; D is unresolved. Germline V gene data show CDR1 as MNHEY and CDR2 as SMNVEV (reference sequence). The germline V and J ends were trimmed by 6 bases and 4 bases, with 14 bases remaining between them. This CDR3 comprises 14 residues. Here the CDR3 DNA reads TGTGCCAGCAGCCAAAGCCTAGTTGCAGATACGCAGTATTTG. It translates to CASSQSLVADTQYL.

This chain joins TRBV24-1 and TRBJ1-5, with a tentative D call TRBD1 (6 bases). Germline V gives CDR1 KGHDR, CDR2 SFDVKD. The V and J ends lost 5 bases and 4 bases respectively, with 14 bases between them. CDR3 size: 15 residues. CDR3 in amino acids: CATSVGGGGNQPQHF. The CDR3 nucleotides are TGTGCCACCAGTGTCGGGGGAGGGGGTAATCAGCCCCAGCATTTT.

This clonotype turned up a few times. The J gene is TRBJ2-5, the V gene TRBV2; 9 positions agree with TRBD2. Germline CDR1 reads SNHLY; CDR2 reads FYNNEI. J gave up 2 bases and V 7 bases, and 11 bases lay outside the gene matches. The CDR3 runs to 16 residues. CDR3 residues: CASNQRTSGLQETQYF. The CDR3 bases are TGTGCCAGCAACCAACGAACTAGCGGGCTACAAGAGACCCAGTACTTC. The full variable domain, rest sourced from reference TRBV2 and TRBJ2-5, is EPEVTQTPSHQVTQMGQEVILRCVPISNHLYFYWYRQILGQKVEFLVSFYNNEISEKSEIFDDQFSVERPDGSNFTLKIRSTKLEDSAMYFCASNQRTSGLQETQYFGPGTRLLVL.

V gene TRBV29-1 combines with J gene TRBJ2-3; D may be TRBD2 (6 bases). Germline V gene lookup returns CDR1 SQVTM and CDR2 ANQGSEA. The CDR3 sequence is 16 residues long. Trimming shortened V by 6 bases and J by 3 bases, and 22 bases separated the two germline ends. CDR3 DNA: TGCAGCGTCCCAAAGCGGATGGCGGGAAGGACAGATACGCAGTATTTT. Amino acid sequence: CSVPKRMAGRTDTQYF.

The genes are TRBV12-5 and TRBJ2-5; unclear D gene. This CDR3 is built from 12 residues. Germline V gene sequence: CDR1 LGHNT, CDR2 FRNRAP. The V and J ends lost 8 bases and 1 base respectively, with 8 bases between them. The CDR3 loop reads CASMGVQETQYF. CDR3 coding DNA: TGTGCTAGTATGGGCGTCCAAGAGACCCAGTACTTC.

This clonotype was detected only a few times. This rearrangement joins TRBV14 to TRBJ1-1; TRBD1 matches at 8 bases. Germline V lookup: CDR1 SGHDN, CDR2 FVKESK. CDR3 size: 15 residues. The trim removed 4 bases at V and 7 bases at J, leaving 11 bases unmatched. CDR3 amino acids: CASSPLRTGPYEAFF. CDR3 DNA: TGTGCCAGCAGCCCGCTGAGGACAGGGCCATATGAAGCTTTCTTT.

This clonotype was picked up many times. The chain recombines TRBV20-1 with TRBJ1-1, with TRBD1 matching over 8 bases. The CDR3 spans 13 residues. V dropped 5 bases and J dropped 7; count of bases not matched to a gene: 9. CDR1 and CDR2 (germline): DFQATT, SNEGSKA (reference sequence). The CDR3: CSAPSEQGDEAFF. CDR3 in DNA: TGCAGTGCTCCATCTGAACAGGGGGATGAAGCTTTCTTT.

The J gene is TRBJ2-3, the V gene TRBV20-1; a weak D match, TRBD2 (6 bases). Germline CDR1 reads DFQATT; CDR2 reads SNEGSKA (reference sequence). This CDR3 region has 15 residues. V was trimmed by 6 bases and J by 2 bases, leaving 18 bases between them. CDR3 amino acids: CSAPGGAGVTDTQYF. The CDR3 nucleotides read TGCAGTGCCCCTGGAGGGGCAGGAGTCACAGATACGCAGTATTTT.

The chain is built from TRBV6-5 and TRBJ2-7; D tentatively fits TRBD1 or TRBD2 (5 bases each). The CDR3 is made up of 14 amino acids. V lost 6 bases, J lost 5 bases, and 17 bases lay in between. CDR1 and CDR2 (germline): MNHEY, SVGAGI. CDR3 coding DNA: TGTGCCAGCAGCCGCCCGGGGCGCAGAAACGAGCAGTACTTC. It encodes CASSRPGRRNEQYF.

This clonotype came up a few times. The rearrangement links TRBV20-1 to TRBJ2-2; 10 bases map to TRBD2. V was pared by 6 bases and J by 4 bases, with 8 bases of the junction left unmatched. Germline CDR1 reads DFQATT; CDR2 reads SNEGSKA (reference sequence). The CDR3 loop spans 15 amino acids. The chain's CDR3 is CSARDSGGSTGELFF. The DNA for the CDR3 is TGCAGTGCCAGGGATAGCGGGGGGTCCACCGGGGAGCTGTTTTTT.

The sample holds many counts of this clonotype. The DNA for the CDR3 is TGTGCCAGCAGCGTAAGGGGCGACAATGAGCAGTTCTTC. Protein sequence: CASSVRGDNEQFF. The V and J genes are TRBV9 and TRBJ2-1, with a tentative D call TRBD1 (5 bases). The CDR3 has 13 amino acids. Trimming took off 1 base at V and 5 bases at J, with 7 bases between the two ends. In germline, CDR1 is SGDLS, CDR2 YYNGEE. Filled out from reference TRBV9 and TRBJ2-1, the complete variable domain reads DSGVTQTPKHLITATGQRVTLRCSPRSGDLSVYWYQQSLDQGLQFLIQYYNGEERAKGNILERFSAQQFPDLHSELNLSSLELGDSALYFCASSVRGDNEQFFGPGTRLTVL.

The table lists this clonotype with a few counts. This chain's CDR3 is CASSQVLEGGLNEQFF. The CDR3 DNA follows: TGTGCCAGCAGCCAAGTGCTAGAGGGGGGGTTAAATGAGCAGTTCTTC. This chain links TRBV3-1 with TRBJ2-1; D is perhaps TRBD2 (7 bases). The CDR3 runs to 16 residues. Between the trimmed V and J ends, which lost 1 base and 7 bases, there was a span of 17 bases. The germline V gene encodes CDR1 LGHDT and CDR2 YNNKEL (reference sequence).

The chain uses TRBV7-3 and TRBJ2-7; TRBD2 aligns across 8 bases. Unmatched junction bases numbered 8, after V lost 2 bases and J lost 2 bases. CDR1 is SGHTA, CDR2 FQGTGA, per germline. The CDR3 consists of 16 residues. The CDR3 reads CASSLVGGGTAYEQYF. The CDR3 DNA sequence: TGTGCCAGCAGCTTAGTCGGCGGGGGGACTGCCTACGAGCAGTACTTC.